These 4 T cell receptor beta chains came from one sample sequenced in a study of early T cells in non-severe SARS-CoV-2 infection. MiXCR, applied by TCRdb to the 5' RACE reads, yields one record per CDR3 protein. The sample shows roughly 83,000 distinct CDR3 sequences, under 11% of them seen only once. This specimen was whole blood, taken at baseline. These receptors came from an adult who was a healthcare worker with PCR-confirmed SARS-CoV-2 infection or an uninfected control (not recorded which).

The rearrangement joins TRBV15 to TRBJ1-4, with 9 nucleotides matching TRBD1. Germline assignment: CDR1 LNHNV and CDR2 YYDKDF (reference sequence). This CDR3 has 15 amino acids. Trimming took 2 bases from V and 8 from J; bases not matched to a gene: 6. The CDR3 DNA reads TGTGCCACCAGCAGACGGGGACAGGGTGGCGAAAAACTGTTTTTT. Translated, it gives CATSRRGQGGEKLFF.

This clonotype turned up a few times. The chain carries TRBV2 and TRBJ2-5; weak D call: TRBD1 (6 bases). There are 13 residues in the CDR3. The germline CDR1 and CDR2 sequences are SNHLY and FYNNEI. V was pared by 10 bases and J by 1 base, with 13 bases between. The CDR3 region is CATHGQLQETQYF. CDR3 DNA sequence: TGTGCCACACATGGACAGCTCCAAGAGACCCAGTACTTC.

The chain carries TRBV9 and TRBJ1-2; 7 bases line up with TRBD1. V dropped 4 bases and J dropped 2; count of bases not matched to a gene: 5. The CDR3 has 14 amino acids. From germline, CDR1 is SGDLS and CDR2 YYNGEE. CDR3 protein: CASSQSDRNYGYTF. The DNA for the CDR3 is TGTGCCAGCAGCCAATCGGACAGGAACTATGGCTACACCTTC.

This clonotype was detected ten times or more. This chain connects TRBV27 to TRBJ2-7; 16 nucleotides line up with TRBD2. The germline CDR1 and CDR2 sequences are MNHEY and SMNVEV (reference sequence). The length of the CDR3 is 19 residues. Trimming at V came to 5 bases and at J to 3 bases, leaving 13 bases not matched to a gene. CDR3 sequence reads: CASSPLPGLAGGLGYEQYF. The CDR3 region has the DNA TGTGCCAGCAGTCCCCTACCGGGACTAGCGGGAGGGCTCGGCTACGAGCAGTACTTC.